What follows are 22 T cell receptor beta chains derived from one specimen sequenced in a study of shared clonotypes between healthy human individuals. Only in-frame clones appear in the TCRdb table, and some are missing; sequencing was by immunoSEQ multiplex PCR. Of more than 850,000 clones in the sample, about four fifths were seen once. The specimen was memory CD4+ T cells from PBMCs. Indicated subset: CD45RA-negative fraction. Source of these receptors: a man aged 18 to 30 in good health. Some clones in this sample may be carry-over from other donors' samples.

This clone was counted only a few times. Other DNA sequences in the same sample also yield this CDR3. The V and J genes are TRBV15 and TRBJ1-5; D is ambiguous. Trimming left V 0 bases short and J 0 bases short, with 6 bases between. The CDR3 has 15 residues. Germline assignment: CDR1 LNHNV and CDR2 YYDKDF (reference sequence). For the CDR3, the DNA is TGTGCCACCAGCAGAGAAGGACTTAGCAATCAGCCCCAGCATTTT. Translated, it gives CATSREGLSNQPQHF.

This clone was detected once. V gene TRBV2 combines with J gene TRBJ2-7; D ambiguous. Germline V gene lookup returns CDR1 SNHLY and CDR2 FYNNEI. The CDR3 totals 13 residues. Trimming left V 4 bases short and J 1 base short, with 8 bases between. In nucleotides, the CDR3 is TGTGCCAGCAGTGGTACGGAATCCTACGAGCAGTACTTC. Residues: CASSGTESYEQYF.

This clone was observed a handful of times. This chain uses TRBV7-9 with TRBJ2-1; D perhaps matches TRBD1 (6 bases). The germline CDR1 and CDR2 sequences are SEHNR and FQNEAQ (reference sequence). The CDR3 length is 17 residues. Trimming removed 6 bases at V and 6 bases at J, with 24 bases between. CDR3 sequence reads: CASRLNRAAPGFNEQFF. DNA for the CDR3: TGTGCCAGCAGATTAAACAGGGCTGCGCCTGGGTTCAATGAGCAGTTCTTC.

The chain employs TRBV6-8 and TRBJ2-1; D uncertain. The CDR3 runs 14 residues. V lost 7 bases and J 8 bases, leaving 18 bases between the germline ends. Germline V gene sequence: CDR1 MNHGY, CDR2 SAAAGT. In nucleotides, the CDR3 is TGTGCCAGCAATGCGGTTGGAGTAGACTATGAGCAGTTCTTC. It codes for CASNAVGVDYEQFF.

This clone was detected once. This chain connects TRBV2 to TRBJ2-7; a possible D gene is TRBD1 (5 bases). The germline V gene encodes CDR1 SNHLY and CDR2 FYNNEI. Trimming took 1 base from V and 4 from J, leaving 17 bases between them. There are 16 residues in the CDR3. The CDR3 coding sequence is TGTGCCAGCAGTGAAGTCCCAGGGCTTGTCACTTACGAGCAGTACTTC. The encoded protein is CASSEVPGLVTYEQYF.

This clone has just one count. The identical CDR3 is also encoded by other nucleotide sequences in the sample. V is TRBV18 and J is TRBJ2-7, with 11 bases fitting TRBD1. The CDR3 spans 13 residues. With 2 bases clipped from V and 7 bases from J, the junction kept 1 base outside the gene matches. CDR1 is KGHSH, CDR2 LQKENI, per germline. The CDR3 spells CASSPGTGGEQYF. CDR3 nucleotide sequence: TGTGCCAGCTCACCAGGGACAGGGGGTGAGCAGTACTTC.

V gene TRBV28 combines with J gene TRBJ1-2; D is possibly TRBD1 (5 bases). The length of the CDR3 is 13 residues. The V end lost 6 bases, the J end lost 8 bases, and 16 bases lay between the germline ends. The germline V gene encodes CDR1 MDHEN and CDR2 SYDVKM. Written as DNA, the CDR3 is TGTGCCAGCAGCCCAAATGGGGGATGGGGCTACACCTTC. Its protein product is CASSPNGGWGYTF.

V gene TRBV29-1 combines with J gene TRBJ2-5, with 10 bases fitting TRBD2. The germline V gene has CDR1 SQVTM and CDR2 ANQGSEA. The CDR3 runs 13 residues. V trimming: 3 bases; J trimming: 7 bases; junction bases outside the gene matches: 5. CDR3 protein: CSVEPSGRGTQYF. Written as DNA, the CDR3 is TGCAGCGTTGAGCCTAGCGGGAGAGGGACCCAGTACTTC.

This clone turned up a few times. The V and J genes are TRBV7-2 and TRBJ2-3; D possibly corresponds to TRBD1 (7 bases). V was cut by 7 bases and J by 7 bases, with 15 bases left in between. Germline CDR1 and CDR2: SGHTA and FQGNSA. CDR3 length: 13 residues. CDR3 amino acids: CASTQGGGYTQYF. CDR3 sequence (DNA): TGTGCCAGCACCCAGGGGGGTGGGTATACGCAGTATTTT.

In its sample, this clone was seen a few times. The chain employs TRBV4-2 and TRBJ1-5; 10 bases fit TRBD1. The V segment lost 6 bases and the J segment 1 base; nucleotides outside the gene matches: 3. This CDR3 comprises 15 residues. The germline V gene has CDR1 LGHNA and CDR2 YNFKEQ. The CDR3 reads CASSQGQGSNQPQHF. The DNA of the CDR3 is TGTGCCAGCAGTCAGGGACAGGGGAGCAATCAGCCCCAGCATTTT.

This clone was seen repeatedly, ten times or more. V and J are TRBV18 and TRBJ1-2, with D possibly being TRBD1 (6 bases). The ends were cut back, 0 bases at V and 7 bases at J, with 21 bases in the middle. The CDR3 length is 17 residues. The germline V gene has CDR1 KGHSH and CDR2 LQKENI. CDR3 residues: CASSPPLIVGGLRGYTF. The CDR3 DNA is TGTGCCAGCTCACCACCTCTAATTGTCGGGGGGCTGCGTGGCTACACCTTC.

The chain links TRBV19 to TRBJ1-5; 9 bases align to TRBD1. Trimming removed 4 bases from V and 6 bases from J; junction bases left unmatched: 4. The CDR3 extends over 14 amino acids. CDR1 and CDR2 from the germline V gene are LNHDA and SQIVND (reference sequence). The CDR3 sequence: CASSKQGAAQPQHF. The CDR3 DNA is TGTGCCAGTAGTAAACAGGGGGCAGCTCAGCCCCAGCATTTT.

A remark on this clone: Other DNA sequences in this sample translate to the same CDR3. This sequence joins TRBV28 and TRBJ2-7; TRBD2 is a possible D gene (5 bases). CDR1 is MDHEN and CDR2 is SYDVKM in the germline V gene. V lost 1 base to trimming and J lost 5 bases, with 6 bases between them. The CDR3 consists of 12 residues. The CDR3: CASSLFGDEQYF. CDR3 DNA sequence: TGTGCCAGCAGTTTATTCGGGGACGAGCAGTACTTC.

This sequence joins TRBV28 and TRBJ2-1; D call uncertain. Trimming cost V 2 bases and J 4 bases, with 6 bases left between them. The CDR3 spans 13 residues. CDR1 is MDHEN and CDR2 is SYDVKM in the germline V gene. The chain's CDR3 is CASSLKLYNEQFF. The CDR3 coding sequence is TGTGCCAGCAGTTTAAAGCTTTACAATGAGCAGTTCTTC.

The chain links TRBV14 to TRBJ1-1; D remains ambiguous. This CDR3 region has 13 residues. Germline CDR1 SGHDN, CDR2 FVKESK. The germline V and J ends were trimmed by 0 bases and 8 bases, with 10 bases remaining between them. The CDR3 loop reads CASSQDLAGEAFF. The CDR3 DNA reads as TGTGCCAGCAGCCAAGATCTTGCAGGAGAAGCTTTCTTT.

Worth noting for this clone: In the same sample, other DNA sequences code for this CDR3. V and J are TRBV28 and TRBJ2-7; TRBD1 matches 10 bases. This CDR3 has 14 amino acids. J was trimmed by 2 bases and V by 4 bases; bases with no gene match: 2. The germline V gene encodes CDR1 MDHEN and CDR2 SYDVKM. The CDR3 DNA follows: TGTGCCAGCAGTTGGGACAGGGGCACCTACGAGCAGTACTTC. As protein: CASSWDRGTYEQYF.

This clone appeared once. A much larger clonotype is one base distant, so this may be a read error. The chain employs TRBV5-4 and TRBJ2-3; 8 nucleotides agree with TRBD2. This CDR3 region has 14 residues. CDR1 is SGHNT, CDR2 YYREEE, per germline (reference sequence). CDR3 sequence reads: CATRLAKSTGTQYF. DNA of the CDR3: TGTGCCACCAGACTAGCGAAGAGCACAGGTACGCAGTATTTT.

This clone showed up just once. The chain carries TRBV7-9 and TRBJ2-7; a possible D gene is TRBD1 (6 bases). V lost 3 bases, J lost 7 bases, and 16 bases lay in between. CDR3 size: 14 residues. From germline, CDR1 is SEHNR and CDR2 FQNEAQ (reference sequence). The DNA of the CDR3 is TGTGCCAGCAGCTTCGTACAGGGCTCTGAAGAGCAGTACTTC. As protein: CASSFVQGSEEQYF.

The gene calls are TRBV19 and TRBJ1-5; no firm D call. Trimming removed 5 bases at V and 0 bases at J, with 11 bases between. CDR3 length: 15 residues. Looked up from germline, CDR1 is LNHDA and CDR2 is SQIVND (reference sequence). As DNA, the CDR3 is TGTGCCAGTAGTGGTGCACCTAATAGCAATCAGCCCCAGCATTTT. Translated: CASSGAPNSNQPQHF.

As DNA, the CDR3 is TGCGCCAGCAGAACGACTAGCGGGAGTGTTCGCAGTGAGCAGTTCTTC. This encodes CASRTTSGSVRSEQFF. The gene calls are TRBV5-1 and TRBJ2-1, with 12 bases identical to TRBD2. With V trimmed by 5 bases and J by 9 bases, 12 bases remained unmatched. From germline, CDR1 is SGHRS and CDR2 YFSETQ. This CDR3 contains 16 residues.

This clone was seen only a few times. The CDR3 reads CASSTRGQGNPNYGYTF. CDR3 DNA sequence: TGTGCCAGCAGTACCCGGGGCCAGGGGAACCCGAACTATGGCTACACCTTC. The chain has TRBV28 and TRBJ1-2; D is possibly TRBD1 (6 bases). Germline V gives CDR1 MDHEN, CDR2 SYDVKM. The length of the CDR3 is 17 residues. The V end lost 5 bases, the J end lost 2 bases, and 21 bases lay between the germline ends.

CDR3 DNA: TGTGCCAGCAGACGCGACAATCCAAATGAAAAACTGTTTTTT. Translated: CASRRDNPNEKLFF. The chain has TRBV6-1 and TRBJ1-4; the D is unclear. The CDR3 length is 14 residues. V was shortened by 6 bases and J by 5 bases, with 13 bases between the two germline ends. Looked up from germline, CDR1 is MNHNS and CDR2 is SASEGT.